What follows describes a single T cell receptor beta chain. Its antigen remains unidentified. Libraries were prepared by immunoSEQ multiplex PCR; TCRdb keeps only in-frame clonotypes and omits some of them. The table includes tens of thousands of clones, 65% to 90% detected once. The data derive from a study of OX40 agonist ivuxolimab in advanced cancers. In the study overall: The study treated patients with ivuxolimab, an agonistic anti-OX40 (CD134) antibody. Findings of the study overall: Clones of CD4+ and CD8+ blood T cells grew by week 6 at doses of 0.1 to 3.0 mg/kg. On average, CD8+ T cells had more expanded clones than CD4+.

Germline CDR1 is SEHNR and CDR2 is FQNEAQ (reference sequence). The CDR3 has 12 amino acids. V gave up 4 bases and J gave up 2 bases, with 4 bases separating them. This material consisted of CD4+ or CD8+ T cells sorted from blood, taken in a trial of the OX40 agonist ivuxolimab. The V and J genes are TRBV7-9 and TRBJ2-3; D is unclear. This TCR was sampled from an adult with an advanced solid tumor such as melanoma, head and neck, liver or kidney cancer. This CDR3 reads CASSSTTDTQYF. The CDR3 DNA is TGTGCCAGCAGCTCAACCACAGATACGCAGTATTTT.